Included here is one T cell receptor (beta chain) sequence, with context. The entry originates in a study of shared clonotypes between healthy human individuals. Study as a whole: CD4 naive and memory got three plates each, CD8 naive two, CD8 memory one.

TCRdb's table, derived via immunoSEQ multiplex PCR, lists solely in-frame clones and lacks some. The sample shows approximately 1.5 million clones, approximately 98.5% of them seen only once. The J segment lost 9 bases and the V segment lost 2 bases, leaving 17 bases of the junction unmatched. This CDR3 contains 17 residues. Germline V lookup: CDR1 SGHTA, CDR2 FQGNSA. This receptor was taken from a man younger than 45 in good health. The V call is TRBV7-2, the J call TRBJ2-7; 9 bases map to TRBD1. The sequencing sample was made of naive CD4+ T cells sorted from blood. Subset: CD45RA+ positively selected. The CDR3 loop is CASSLHVTGQGAWGQYF. The CDR3 DNA sequence: TGTGCCAGCAGCTTACATGTTACGGGACAGGGTGCCTGGGGGCAGTACTTC. The variable domain in full, completed from reference TRBV7-2 and TRBJ2-7, reads GAGVSQSPSNKVTEKGKDVELRCDPISGHTALYWYRQSLGQGLEFLIYFQGNSAPDKSGLPSDRFSAERTGGSVSTLTIQRTQQEDSAVYLCASSLHVTGQGAWGQYFGPGTRLTVT.